The 5 T cell receptor beta chains below all came from one sample that was sequenced in a study of T cell changes during pregnancy in multiple sclerosis. Method: immunoSEQ multiplex PCR; TCRdb's copy keeps in-frame clones and lacks some. The sample yields about 36,000 clones, about 92% seen once. The sequencing used CD4+ T cells from peripheral blood mononuclear cells, collected in the first trimester of pregnancy. These TCRs come from a female donor with multiple sclerosis, enrolled in a pregnancy study.

The chain carries TRBV5-1 and TRBJ2-5; the match to TRBD2 covers 7 bases. Trimming took 1 base from V and 5 from J; bases not matched to a gene: 11. The CDR3 length is 16 residues. The germline CDR1 and CDR2 sequences are SGHRS and YFSETQ. As DNA, the CDR3 is TGCGCCAGCAGCTTGACTTGGGACTACCGTAAGGAGACCCAGTACTTC. It translates to CASSLTWDYRKETQYF.

This chain connects TRBV4-2 to TRBJ2-7, with 13 bases lining up with TRBD2. V was clipped by 0 bases and J by 3 bases; unmatched bases: 8. The germline V gene encodes CDR1 LGHNA and CDR2 YNFKEQ. The CDR3 is 18 amino acids. The CDR3 DNA reads TGTGCCAGCAGCCAAGATACACGACTAGCGGGGGGTAACTACGAGCAGTACTTC. Translating it yields CASSQDTRLAGGNYEQYF.

The chain combines TRBV15 with TRBJ2-5; a possible D gene is TRBD1 (6 bases). The CDR3 spans 15 residues. The V end was cut by 4 bases, the J end by 1 base, with 13 bases between. Germline V gives CDR1 LNHNV, CDR2 YYDKDF (reference sequence). The CDR3 DNA reads as TGTGCCACCAGCACTTCAGGGGCGCTCCAAGAGACCCAGTACTTC. Encoded protein: CATSTSGALQETQYF.

The chain recombines TRBV5-1 with TRBJ2-7, with 10 positions matching TRBD2. Germline lookup yields CDR1 SGHRS and CDR2 YFSETQ. With V trimmed by 1 base and J by 0 bases, 10 bases remained unmatched. The CDR3 totals 18 residues. CDR3 residues: CASSLFSRTSGNSYEQYF. CDR3 coding DNA: TGCGCCAGCAGCTTGTTTAGTAGGACTAGCGGAAACTCCTACGAGCAGTACTTC.

This chain connects TRBV7-9 to TRBJ1-1; no reliable D call. The CDR3 runs 14 residues. Germline V gene data show CDR1 as SEHNR and CDR2 as FQNEAQ (reference sequence). Deletions cut 4 bases from V and 5 bases from J, with 14 bases between. The chain's CDR3 is CASSSETVKTEAFF. The DNA for the CDR3 is TGTGCCAGCAGCTCCGAAACAGTCAAAACTGAAGCTTTCTTT.